These 5 T cell receptor beta chains share one sample of origin, sequenced in a study of tumor-infiltrating lymphocytes in oesophageal squamous cell carcinoma. TCRdb processed the PCR reads anew with MiXCR; each CDR3 protein has one entry. The profile shows some 15,000 distinct CDR3 sequences, approximately 48% of them singletons. The sequencing sample was made of blood. These receptors were taken from a male donor with esophageal squamous cell carcinoma.

This chain uses TRBV10-1 with TRBJ2-3; a weak D match, TRBD2 (6 bases). The germline V gene encodes CDR1 WNHNN and CDR2 SYGVQD (reference sequence). V lost 0 bases, J lost 5 bases, and 9 bases lay in between. This CDR3 comprises 14 residues. For the CDR3, the DNA is TGCGCCAGCAGTGAGTCTCTGGGGGGAGATACGCAGTATTTT. Its protein product is CASSESLGGDTQYF.

The V gene is TRBV12-3 or TRBV12-4, the J gene TRBJ1-1; D remains ambiguous. V lost 3 bases and J lost 7, with 9 bases in between. This CDR3 is built from 12 residues. The CDR3 is CASSLLTLEAFF. CDR3 nucleotide sequence: TGTGCCAGCAGTTTGTTGACTCTTGAAGCTTTCTTT.

J is TRBJ2-5 and V is TRBV11-1; 10 nucleotides agree with TRBD2. TRBJ2-1 explains the end of the DNA better; the J call may be wrong. The CDR3 length is 15 residues. Germline V CDR1 and CDR2: SGHAT, FQDESV (reference sequence). The CDR3 DNA sequence: TGTGCCAGCAGCCCACTTAGCGGGGGGCCTTTTGAGCAGTTCTTC. It encodes CASSPLSGGPFEQFF.

This clonotype was counted at least ten times. The gene calls are TRBV6-6 and TRBJ2-1; 9 bases fit TRBD2. Germline loops: CDR1 MNHNY, CDR2 SVGAGI (reference sequence). This CDR3 has 17 amino acids. With V trimmed by 2 bases and J by 8 bases, 13 bases remained unmatched. Here the CDR3 reads CASSYGPGTSLFYEQFF. DNA for the CDR3: TGTGCCAGCAGTTACGGCCCCGGGACTAGCTTGTTCTATGAGCAGTTCTTC.

This clonotype was counted a few times. The chain carries TRBV7-2 and TRBJ2-5; 11 bases match TRBD2. V trimming: 5 bases; J trimming: 2 bases; junction bases outside the gene matches: 7. Germline lookup yields CDR1 SGHTA and CDR2 FQGNSA. This CDR3 region has 16 residues. CDR3 DNA sequence: TGTGCCAGCAGCATCGGAGGGACTAGCGGACAAGAGACCCAGTACTTC. It yields the protein CASSIGGTSGQETQYF.